This T cell receptor beta chain comes out of a study of blood T cell repertoires in COVID-19. Study summary: Spain, Italy and the United States supplied samples that represented acute and convalescent COVID-19.

Individuals aged roughly 18 to 100 years were recruited from about two dozen US areas. Cohort assignment relied on participant-reported clinical history. Per germline, CDR1 LGHDT and CDR2 YNNKEL (reference sequence). CDR3 length: 17 residues. Trimming took 4 bases from V and 4 from J; bases not matched to a gene: 12. Per the original data handling: Counts of nucleated cells, estimated from reference gene primer amplification, were obtained. Clones were sequenced by immunoSEQ multiplex PCR, and TCRdb holds only the in-frame ones, with some missing. V and J calls and clone size follow that table, whereas D and trimming were derived from the DNA. The profile shows around 250,000 clones, around 80% of them singletons.

The TCR comes from a man in his forties or fifties who had been exposed to COVID-19. The sample comprised PBMCs or T cells enriched from blood (not recorded which). This rearrangement joins TRBV3-1 (or the pseudogene TRBV3-2) to TRBJ2-2; 7 positions agree with TRBD1. The CDR3 sequence: CASSLGAGRGSTGELFF. CDR3 coding DNA: TGTGCCAGCAGCCTCGGGGCGGGCAGGGGGAGCACCGGGGAGCTGTTTTTT.